This TCR beta chain emerged from a study of graft-versus-host responses after intestinal transplantation. Notes on the study in general: GvH clones detected in recipient marrow included some appearing first in ileum or blood. The study found high graft-versus-host to host-versus-graft clonal ratios in allografts of patients with graft-donor T cell macrochimerism.

Repertoires were generated with immunoSEQ multiplex PCR, while TCRdb's copy carries only in-frame clones and drops some. Altogether about 120,000 clones are present, about 93% being singletons, with the ten largest covering around 0.12%. The CDR3 contains 15 residues. Germline V CDR1 and CDR2: MNHNS, SASEGT. Trimming pared 5 bases from V and 0 bases from J, leaving 13 bases between. Details on this clone: Its antigen is unknown.

The receptor was derived from a human donor who received an intestinal transplant. This sample comprised unstimulated CD4+ T cells sorted from spleen or lymph node cells, obtained before intestinal transplant. The chain combines TRBV6-1 with TRBJ1-2; D not resolved. This CDR3 reads CASSSRSGANYGYTF. In DNA form, the CDR3 reads TGTGCCAGCAGTTCGCGGAGCGGAGCTAACTATGGCTACACCTTC.